These 10 T cell receptor beta chains were sequenced from one sample in a study of human T cells and chemical hapten exposure. TCRdb redid the calling of the RACE reads with MiXCR, one entry per CDR3 protein. The sample has approximately 110,000 distinct CDR3 sequences; less than 35% are singletons. The time point denotes: patch test 3, about 24 weeks after DPC sensitization. Regarding treatment: therapeutic diphenylcyclopropenone sensitization with weekly scalp DPC. Material: whole blood, obtained in connection with sensitization to the hapten diphenylcyclopropenone (DPC). Receptors were obtained from a man aged 40-55 years with alopecia areata. Some clones in this sample may be carry-over from other donors' samples.

This clonotype was found a few times. The rearrangement links TRBV29-1 to TRBJ2-2; D is unresolved. V lost 3 bases, J lost 1 base, and 12 bases lay in between. The CDR3 length is 15 residues. The germline gives CDR1 SQVTM, CDR2 ANQGSEA. CDR3 protein: CSVDPKGKNTGELFF. Written as DNA, the CDR3 is TGCAGCGTTGACCCAAAGGGCAAGAACACCGGGGAGCTGTTTTTT.

This clonotype was picked up a small number of times. At one of its ends the junction is not consistent with the germline gene, which may arise from a read error. V usage is TRBV29-1 and J usage is TRBJ2-1; 8 bases align to TRBD2. This CDR3 comprises 13 residues. Per the germline V gene, CDR1 is SQVTM and CDR2 is ANQGSEA. This CDR3 is CSVVGTSSRKLIF. The CDR3 DNA reads TGCAGCGTTGTAGGGACTAGTAGCCGAAAGTTGATCTTC.

The chain has TRBV10-3 and TRBJ2-5; the match to TRBD2 covers 8 bases. From germline, CDR1 is ENHRY and CDR2 SYGVKD. Trimming at V came to 7 bases and at J to 0 bases, leaving 1 base not matched to a gene. The CDR3 loop spans 13 amino acids. The CDR3 protein is CAIKTSDQETQYF. The DNA for the CDR3 is TGTGCCATCAAGACTAGCGACCAAGAGACCCAGTACTTC.

The CDR3 is CASSSRSASHFNTGELFF. As DNA, the CDR3 is TGCGCCAGCAGCTCCAGGTCGGCGAGTCACTTTAACACCGGGGAGCTGTTTTTT. This rearrangement joins TRBV5-1 to TRBJ2-2; unclear D gene. CDR3 length: 18 amino acids. The germline V gene encodes CDR1 SGHRS and CDR2 YFSETQ. The V end was cut by 3 bases, the J end by 2 bases, with 20 bases between.

This clonotype has just a few counts. J is TRBJ2-7 and V is TRBV11-2; perhaps TRBD2 as D (6 bases). Germline V gives CDR1 SGHAT, CDR2 FQNNGV. Trimming cost V 5 bases and J 0 bases, with 20 bases left between them. The CDR3 loop spans 17 amino acids. The CDR3 here is CASSPTGGSGSSYEQYF. The CDR3 DNA sequence: TGTGCCAGCAGCCCCACTGGGGGTAGCGGAAGCTCCTACGAGCAGTACTTC.

The chain uses TRBV20-1 and TRBJ2-3, with 8 nucleotides matching TRBD2. The germline V gene has CDR1 DFQATT and CDR2 SNEGSKA (reference sequence). This CDR3 spans 14 amino acids. The J segment lost 2 bases and the V segment lost 1 base, leaving 2 bases of the junction unmatched. CDR3 region: CSARASGSTDTQYF. The CDR3 coding sequence is TGCAGTGCTAGAGCTAGCGGGTCCACAGATACGCAGTATTTT.

The chain combines TRBV6-5 with TRBJ2-1, with a tentative D call TRBD2 (6 bases). Germline V gene sequence: CDR1 MNHEY, CDR2 SVGAGI. This CDR3 has 12 residues. Trimming took off 8 bases at V and 5 bases at J, with 10 bases between the two ends. Here the CDR3 reads CASRDLHNEQFF. The CDR3, as DNA: TGTGCCAGCCGGGACTTACACAATGAGCAGTTCTTC.

The DNA for the CDR3 is TGTGCCAGCACCAGAGGGGTAGAGACCCAGTACTTC. As protein: CASTRGVETQYF. The chain joins TRBV7-2 to TRBJ2-5, with D perhaps TRBD1 or TRBD2 (5 bases each). Trimming took 7 bases from V and 4 from J, leaving 10 bases between them. There are 12 residues in the CDR3. Per the germline V gene, CDR1 is SGHTA and CDR2 is FQGNSA.

The sample holds a few counts of this clonotype. This chain uses TRBV7-9 with TRBJ2-1; perhaps TRBD2 as D (6 bases). The CDR3 loop spans 13 amino acids. Germline V gene data show CDR1 as SEHNR and CDR2 as FQNEAQ (reference sequence). V lost 5 bases, J lost 7 bases, and 12 bases lay in between. The CDR3 protein is CASSHPEGNEQFF. As DNA, the CDR3 is TGTGCCAGCAGCCACCCGGAGGGTAATGAGCAGTTCTTC.

This clonotype has a single count. This chain links TRBV7-3 with TRBJ2-2; the D is unclear. This CDR3 has 13 amino acids. Germline V lookup: CDR1 SGHTA, CDR2 FQGTGA. V gave up 4 bases and J gave up 6 bases, with 9 bases separating them. The DNA for the CDR3 is TGTGCCAGCAGCTCAGGAGCATCCGGGGAGCTGTTTTTT. It is translated as CASSSGASGELFF.